The 3 T cell receptor beta chains below all came from one sample that was sequenced in a study of T cells in Graves' hyperthyroidism and ophthalmopathy. Amplification of TCR beta CDR3 regions used RNA as the template. A set of HTBI primers served as the primers for a first-round RT-PCR of the TCR CDR3. TCRdb re-called the multiplex PCR reads with MiXCR, one entry per CDR3 protein. The repertoire consists of 800,000 or so distinct CDR3 sequences, with 38% occurring once and the leading ten covering approximately 10%. The sample comprised blood. These receptor sequences come from a man younger than 35 with Graves' hyperthyroidism.

The sample holds a few counts of this clonotype. V usage is TRBV19 and J usage is TRBJ2-7; D may be TRBD2 (6 bases). Germline values: CDR1 LNHDA, CDR2 SQIVND (reference sequence). The V gene lost 8 bases and the J gene lost 2 bases, with 19 bases spanning the gap. This CDR3 comprises 15 residues. Here the CDR3 DNA reads TGTGCCAGTGGGACGAGACTAGGCCTAACCTACGAGCAGTACTTC. Its protein is CASGTRLGLTYEQYF.

This clonotype occurred many times. The chain couples TRBV9 to TRBJ1-3; D ambiguous. The V gene lost 0 bases and the J gene lost 4 bases, with 8 bases spanning the gap. The CDR3 is 14 amino acids. The germline gives CDR1 SGDLS, CDR2 YYNGEE. The CDR3, as DNA: TGTGCCAGCAGCGTAGAGGGCTGGGGAAACACCATATATTTT. The encoded protein is CASSVEGWGNTIYF.

As for this clonotype: The CDR3 ends on some other residue instead of the conserved phenylalanine or tryptophan, so this is likely a read error. For the CDR3, the DNA is TGTGCCAGCAGCCGGACAGGGGAGGTTACTGAAGCTTTCTCT. It yields the protein CASSRTGEVTEAFS. V and J are TRBV5-6 and TRBJ1-1; 9 bases map to TRBD1. Germline loops: CDR1 SGHDT, CDR2 YYEEEE. The CDR3 has 14 residues. Trimming cost V 4 bases and J 5 bases; bases outside gene matches: 6.